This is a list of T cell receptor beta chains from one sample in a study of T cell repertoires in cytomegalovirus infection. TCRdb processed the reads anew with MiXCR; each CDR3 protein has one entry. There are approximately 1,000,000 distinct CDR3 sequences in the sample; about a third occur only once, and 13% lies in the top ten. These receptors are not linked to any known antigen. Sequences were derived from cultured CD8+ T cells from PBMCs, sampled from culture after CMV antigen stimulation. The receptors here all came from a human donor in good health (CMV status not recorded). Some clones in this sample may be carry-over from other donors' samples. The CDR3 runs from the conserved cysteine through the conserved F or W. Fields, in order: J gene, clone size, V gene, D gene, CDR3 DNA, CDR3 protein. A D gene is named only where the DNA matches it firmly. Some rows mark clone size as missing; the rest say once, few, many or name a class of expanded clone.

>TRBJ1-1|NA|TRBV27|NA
TGTGCCAGCAGTCGGAAAGATGAAGCTTTCTTT
CASSRKDEAFF
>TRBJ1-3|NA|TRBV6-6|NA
TGTGCCAGCAGTTACAATATCCCCGGGGGGGACACCATATATTTT
CASSYNIPGGDTIYF
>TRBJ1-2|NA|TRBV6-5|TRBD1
TGTGCCAGCAGTTACGGGACAGGGGGCTCTAACTATGGCTACACCTTC
CASSYGTGGSNYGYTF
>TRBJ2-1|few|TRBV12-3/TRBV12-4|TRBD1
TGTGCCAGCACCCCGACAGGGGAACTAATCTACAATGAGCAGTTCTTC
CASTPTGELIYNEQFF
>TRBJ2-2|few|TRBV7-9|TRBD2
TGTGCCAGCAGCAACCCCCCGTTGGCTAGCGGTAACACCGGGGAGCTGTTTTTT
CASSNPPLASGNTGELFF
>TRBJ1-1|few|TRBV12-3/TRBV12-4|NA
TGTGCCAGCACCCTGGGACTTGAAGCTTTCTTT
CASTLGLEAFF
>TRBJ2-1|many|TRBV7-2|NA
TGTGCCAGCAGCCCACAAAGGGCTTACGACGACAATGAGCAGTTCTTC
CASSPQRAYDDNEQFF
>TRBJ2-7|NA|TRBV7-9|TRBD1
TGTGCCAGCAGCTCCCTACCGGGACAGAGAGTCTCCTACGAGCAGTACTTC
CASSSLPGQRVSYEQYF
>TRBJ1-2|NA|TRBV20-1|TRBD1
TGCAGTGCTAGAGGGGCAGGGGGCGGTGGCTACACCTTC
CSARGAGGGGYTF
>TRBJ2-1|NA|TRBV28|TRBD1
TGTACCAGCAGTGGGGACAGGGGGATCGATGAGCAGTTCTTC
CTSSGDRGIDEQFF
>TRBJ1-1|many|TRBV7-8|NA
TGTGCCAGCAGCCAACCGGGGGACCCGGAGAATGATCTCTTT
CASSQPGDPENDLF
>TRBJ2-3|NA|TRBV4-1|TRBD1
TGCGCCAGCAGCCAAGGAACAGGGGCGATCACAGATACGCAGTATTTT
CASSQGTGAITDTQYF
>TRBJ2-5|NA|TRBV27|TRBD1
TGTGCCAGCAGCGCCGGGGACAGCCAAGAGACCCAGTACTTC
CASSAGDSQETQYF
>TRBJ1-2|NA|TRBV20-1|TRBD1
TGCAGTGCTAGGCAGGGGGCGGACTATGGCTACACCTTC
CSARQGADYGYTF
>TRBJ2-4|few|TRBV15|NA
TGTGCCACCAGCAGAGAACAGGGTATGGCCAAAAACATTCAGTACTTC
CATSREQGMAKNIQYF
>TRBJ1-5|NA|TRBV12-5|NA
TGTGCTAGTGGTCCGCCTGGCCCTCCCGGGCAGACACCTAGCAATCAGCCCCAGCATTTT
CASGPPGPPGQTPSNQPQHF
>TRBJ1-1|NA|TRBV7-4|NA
TGTGCCAGCAGCAACACGCGGTCGGACACTGAAGCTTTCTTT
CASSNTRSDTEAFF
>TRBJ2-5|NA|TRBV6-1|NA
TGTGCCAGCAGTGAATGGTACCAAGAGACCCAGTACTTC
CASSEWYQETQYF
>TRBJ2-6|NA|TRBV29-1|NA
TGCAGCGTTGTTGACTCTGGGGCCAACGTCCTGACTTTC
CSVVDSGANVLTF
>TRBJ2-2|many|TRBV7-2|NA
TGTGCCAGCAAAGTCCCAGGGGAACACACCGGGGAGCTGTTTTTT
CASKVPGEHTGELFF
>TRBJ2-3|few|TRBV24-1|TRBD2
TGTGCCACCAGTGATGCCGGACTAGCGGGGCCCCGGGATACGCAGTATTTT
CATSDAGLAGPRDTQYF
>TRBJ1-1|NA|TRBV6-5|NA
TGTGCCAGCATGGACGACAGGTCTCGAGTCACTGAAGCTTTCTTT
CASMDDRSRVTEAFF
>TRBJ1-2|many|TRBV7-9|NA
TGTGCCAGCAGCTCGGGCGGGCACCCCGGAACGTATGGCTACACCTTC
CASSSGGHPGTYGYTF
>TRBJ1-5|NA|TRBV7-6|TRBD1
TGTGCTAGCAGCTCCGGGACAGGGGGCGAGAATCAGCCCCAGCATTTT
CASSSGTGGENQPQHF
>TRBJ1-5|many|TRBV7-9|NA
TGTGCCAGCAGCTTAGCGGGGTTCGGTCAGCCCCAGCATTTT
CASSLAGFGQPQHF
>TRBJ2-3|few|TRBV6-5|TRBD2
TGTGCCAGCAGTGTCCTGGCGGGGGGGAAGGATACGCAGTATTTT
CASSVLAGGKDTQYF
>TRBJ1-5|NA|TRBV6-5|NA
TGTGCCAGCAGTTACTATGGCGGTAGCAATCAGCCCCAGCATTTT
CASSYYGGSNQPQHF
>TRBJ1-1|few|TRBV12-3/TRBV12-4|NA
TGTGCCAGCAGTTCCTATTACGGGGCAAGGGGGACTGAAGCTTTCTTT
CASSSYYGARGTEAFF
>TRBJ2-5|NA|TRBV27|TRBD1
TGTGCCAGCAGACAGGCAGGGGGCGCGGAGACCCAGTACTTC
CASRQAGGAETQYF
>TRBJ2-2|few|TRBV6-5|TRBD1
TGTGCCAGCAGCCCCTTCCGGACAGGGAACACCGGGGAGCTGTTTTTT
CASSPFRTGNTGELFF
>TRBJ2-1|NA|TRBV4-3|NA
TGCGCCAGCAGCCAAGATTACGGGGGCTCCGGGTACAATGAGCAGTTCTTC
CASSQDYGGSGYNEQFF
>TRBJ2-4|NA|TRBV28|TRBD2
TGTGCCAGCAGTTTGGTACTAGCGGGGGGCAAAAACATTCAGTACTTC
CASSLVLAGGKNIQYF
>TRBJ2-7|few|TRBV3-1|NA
TGTGCCAGCAGCCTTCCTTCAGGGGGGACCTACGAGCAGTACTTC
CASSLPSGGTYEQYF
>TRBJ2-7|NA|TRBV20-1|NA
TGCAGTGCTAGACCCCCCTATGTGGGGTTAGATTCCTACGAGCAGTACTTC
CSARPPYVGLDSYEQYF
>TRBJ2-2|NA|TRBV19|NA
TGTGCCAGTAGCAACACCTCCACCGGGGAGCTGTTTTTT
CASSNTSTGELFF
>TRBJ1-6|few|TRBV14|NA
TGTGCCAGCAGCCAAGGACAGGCAGGGTGGGGTTCACCCCTCCACTTT
CASSQGQAGWGSPLHF
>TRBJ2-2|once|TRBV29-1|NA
TGCAGCGTTGCAGGGAGCACCGGGGAGCTGTTTTTT
CSVAGSTGELFF
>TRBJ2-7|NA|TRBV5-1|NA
TGCGCCAGCACCGGGACGGCAACCTACGAGCAGTACTTC
CASTGTATYEQYF
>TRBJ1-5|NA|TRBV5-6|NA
TGTGCCAGCACGGTGGGAAGTCAGCCCCAGCATTTT
CASTVGSQPQHF
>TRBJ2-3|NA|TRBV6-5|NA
TGTGCCACCTCTCGAGGGGGGAGCACAGATACGCAGTATTTT
CATSRGGSTDTQYF